One sample yielded the 28 T cell receptor beta chains listed below, sequenced in a study of cytomegalovirus exposure and HLA in healthy donors. The PCR made use of 60 Vbeta and 13 Jbeta primers. Repertoires were generated with immunoSEQ multiplex PCR, while TCRdb's copy carries only in-frame clones and drops some. The sample data list 130,000 or so clones. Sequencing was done on a sample of PBMCs. The receptors were gathered from a woman in her thirties or forties in good health and CMV-seronegative.

The CDR3 reads CASSPSGYGYTF. As DNA, the CDR3 is TGTGCCAGCAGCCCCTCAGGGTACGGCTACACCTTC. The chain employs TRBV14 and TRBJ1-2; D possibly corresponds to TRBD1 (5 bases). This CDR3 comprises 12 residues. Germline CDR1 is SGHDN and CDR2 is FVKESK. V was cut by 4 bases and J by 8 bases, with 11 bases left in between.

V and J are TRBV27 and TRBJ1-1, with 8 positions matching TRBD1. The V gene end was trimmed by 5 bases and the J gene end by 3 bases; junction bases not matched to a gene: 11. The CDR3 runs to 16 residues. CDR1 MNHEY and CDR2 SMNVEV come from the germline V gene (reference sequence). The CDR3 is CASSLSPTGEYTEAFF. For the CDR3, the DNA is TGTGCCAGCAGTCTCAGTCCGACAGGGGAATACACTGAAGCTTTCTTT.

The rearrangement uses TRBV4-1 and TRBJ2-2, with 7 bases matching TRBD2. This CDR3 region has 17 residues. Trimming took 4 bases from V and 5 from J; bases not matched to a gene: 13. Germline V gives CDR1 MGHRA, CDR2 YSYEKL. In nucleotides, the CDR3 is TGCGCCAGCAGCCGAGAACGTCGCGGGGGACTTACCGGGGAGCTGTTTTTT. Protein: CASSRERRGGLTGELFF.

The chain has TRBV6-6 and TRBJ1-1; D not resolved. The CDR3 has 13 amino acids. Germline V gives CDR1 MNHNY, CDR2 SVGAGI (reference sequence). Trimming cost V 4 bases and J 3 bases, with 9 bases left between them. The DNA for the CDR3 is TGTGCCAGCAGTTTCAGGTTGGACACTGAAGCTTTCTTT. Its protein product is CASSFRLDTEAFF.

V gene TRBV7-9 combines with J gene TRBJ1-2; TRBD1 agrees at 11 bases. The V gene's germline CDR1 is SEHNR and CDR2 FQNEAQ (reference sequence). The junction had 8 bases not matched to a gene; V was cut back by 3 bases and J by 2 bases. This CDR3 is 17 amino acids long. CDR3 amino acids: CASSFRTGGAVNYGYTF. The CDR3 DNA reads TGTGCCAGCAGCTTCAGGACAGGGGGCGCGGTAAACTATGGCTACACCTTC. Full variable domain (missing parts from reference TRBV7-9 and TRBJ1-2): DTGVSQNPRHKITKRGQNVTFRCDPISEHNRLYWYRQTLGQGPEFLTYFQNEAQLEKSRLLSDRFSAERPKGSFSTLEIQRTEQGDSAMYLCASSFRTGGAVNYGYTFGSGTRLTVV.

V usage is TRBV2 and J usage is TRBJ2-5; 7 bases are shared with TRBD1. J was trimmed by 7 bases and V by 8 bases; bases with no gene match: 10. Germline values: CDR1 SNHLY, CDR2 FYNNEI. CDR3 length: 13 amino acids. CDR3 residues: CASCQGDWGTQYF. CDR3 DNA: TGTGCCAGCTGTCAGGGGGATTGGGGGACCCAGTACTTC.

CDR3 protein: CASTPQGQGANTEAFF. CDR3 in DNA: TGTGCCAGCACTCCCCAAGGACAGGGGGCGAACACTGAAGCTTTCTTT. V is TRBV2 and J is TRBJ1-1, with 11 bases matching TRBD1. This CDR3 region has 16 residues. CDR1 is SNHLY, CDR2 FYNNEI, per germline. V shed 7 bases, J shed 1 base, and the junction held 8 bases outside the gene matches.

The J gene is TRBJ2-3, the V gene TRBV6-1; TRBD1 matches 10 bases. Trimming cost V 3 bases and J 4 bases; bases outside gene matches: 13. This CDR3 is built from 18 residues. Germline V gene lookup returns CDR1 MNHNS and CDR2 SASEGT. The CDR3: CASSEYSPGTGAPDTQYF. CDR3 DNA sequence: TGTGCCAGCAGTGAGTACTCTCCCGGGACAGGGGCCCCAGATACGCAGTATTTT.

The chain has TRBV9 and TRBJ1-2; D call uncertain. The CDR3 covers 15 residues. The V gene lost 4 bases and the J gene lost 4 bases, with 17 bases spanning the gap. Germline loops: CDR1 SGDLS, CDR2 YYNGEE. DNA for the CDR3: TGTGCCAGCAGCTCTCCCCACCCCCAGTTCTATGGCTACACCTTC. Protein sequence: CASSSPHPQFYGYTF.

V and J are TRBV4-2 and TRBJ2-1; 8 bases agree with TRBD2. The CDR3 sequence is 19 residues long. V lost 0 bases, J lost 9 bases, and 19 bases stayed unmatched. Germline lookup yields CDR1 LGHNA and CDR2 YNFKEQ. CDR3 amino acids: CASSQDGIGGALLNGEQFF. In DNA form, the CDR3 reads TGTGCCAGCAGCCAAGATGGGATCGGGGGGGCCTTATTGAACGGTGAGCAGTTCTTC.

The rearrangement joins TRBV6-6 to TRBJ1-2; 9 positions agree with TRBD1. CDR3 length equals 14 residues. Trimming cost V 2 bases and J 6 bases; bases outside gene matches: 4. CDR1 is MNHNY and CDR2 is SVGAGI in the germline V gene (reference sequence). Here the CDR3 DNA reads TGTGCCAGCAGTTACCCGCGACAGGGGGATGGCTACACCTTC. It is translated as CASSYPRQGDGYTF.

The chain has TRBV18 and TRBJ2-2; TRBD1 aligns across 8 bases. The V gene's germline CDR1 is KGHSH and CDR2 LQKENI. This CDR3 region has 16 residues. V was pared by 3 bases and J by 7 bases, with 10 bases of the junction left unmatched. The chain's CDR3 is CASSPGTGVRSGELFF. In DNA, the CDR3 is TGTGCCAGCTCACCCGGGACAGGAGTCCGAAGCGGGGAGCTGTTTTTT.

This chain links TRBV6-6 with TRBJ2-5; D perhaps matches TRBD1 (7 bases). This CDR3 is built from 14 residues. Germline V gene data show CDR1 as MNHNY and CDR2 as SVGAGI (reference sequence). Trimming took 5 bases from V and 6 from J, leaving 16 bases between them. CDR3 region: CASSPQGGGKTQYF. Here the CDR3 DNA reads TGTGCCAGCAGTCCCCAAGGGGGCGGGAAGACCCAGTACTTC.

The rearrangement uses TRBV27 and TRBJ1-2; no firm D call. The CDR3 is made up of 13 amino acids. V gave up 6 bases and J gave up 3 bases, with 11 bases separating them. Germline V gene sequence: CDR1 MNHEY, CDR2 SMNVEV (reference sequence). The CDR3 DNA reads as TGTGCCAGCAGCCTCGGGTCAGACTATGGCTACACCTTC. Translating gives CASSLGSDYGYTF.

The CDR3 is CATSRARQGPYEQYF. CDR3 coding DNA: TGTGCCACCAGCAGAGCCAGACAGGGGCCTTACGAGCAGTACTTC. The chain joins TRBV15 to TRBJ2-7; 8 bases line up with TRBD1. Trimming removed 1 base from V and 4 bases from J; junction bases left unmatched: 6. The CDR3 extends over 15 amino acids. Per germline, CDR1 LNHNV and CDR2 YYDKDF (reference sequence).

In regard to this clone: Within the sample, other DNA sequences also encode this same CDR3. The chain carries TRBV25-1 and TRBJ2-2, with 8 bases fitting TRBD1. Germline trimming cut 6 bases from V and 4 bases from J; bases unmatched to any gene: 10. This CDR3 has 16 amino acids. Germline V gene data show CDR1 as MGHDK and CDR2 as SYGVNS. Here the CDR3 DNA reads TGTGCCAGCAGCTCACCTGGACAGGGCGGCACCGGGGAGCTGTTTTTT. Amino acids: CASSSPGQGGTGELFF.

This chain connects TRBV5-1 to TRBJ1-2, with TRBD1 identical over 8 bases. The length of the CDR3 is 14 residues. Trimming removed 3 bases from V and 0 bases from J; junction bases left unmatched: 1. CDR1 SGHRS and CDR2 YFSETQ come from the germline V gene. CDR3 in amino acids: CASSSGGSNYGYTF. CDR3 DNA: TGCGCCAGCAGCTCAGGGGGCTCTAACTATGGCTACACCTTC.

The chain carries TRBV4-3 and TRBJ2-5; 14 bases fit TRBD2. The CDR3 is 17 amino acids. CDR1 LGHNA and CDR2 YSLEER come from the germline V gene. Trimming removed 0 bases from V and 4 bases from J; junction bases left unmatched: 4. The CDR3: CASSQETSGGAGETQYF. Here the CDR3 DNA reads TGCGCCAGCAGCCAAGAGACTAGCGGGGGGGCGGGAGAGACCCAGTACTTC.

J is TRBJ2-1 and V is TRBV7-3, with TRBD1 identical over 10 bases. The ends lost 2 bases at V and 4 bases at J; junction bases unmatched: 2. The length of the CDR3 is 15 residues. CDR1 SGHTA and CDR2 FQGTGA come from the germline V gene. The CDR3 here is CASSLLGQGYNEQFF. CDR3 bases: TGTGCCAGCAGCTTACTGGGACAGGGGTACAATGAGCAGTTCTTC. The full variable domain, its missing parts supplied by reference TRBV7-3 and TRBJ2-1, is GAGVSQTPSNKVTEKGKYVELRCDPISGHTALYWYRQSLGQGPEFLIYFQGTGAADDSGLPNDRFFAVRPEGSVSTLKIQRTERGDSAVYLCASSLLGQGYNEQFFGPGTRLTVL.

The chain combines TRBV27 with TRBJ1-1; D unresolved. This CDR3 region has 16 residues. V gave up 5 bases and J gave up 2 bases, with 18 bases separating them. Germline CDR1 reads MNHEY; CDR2 reads SMNVEV (reference sequence). The CDR3 loop reads CASSPRHRRINTEAFF. CDR3 DNA: TGTGCCAGCAGTCCGCGACACCGACGGATCAACACTGAAGCTTTCTTT.

The CDR3 spells CASSLSTGGYYEQYF. The CDR3 DNA sequence: TGTGCCAGCAGTTTGAGTACAGGGGGTTACTACGAGCAGTACTTC. The V call is TRBV27, the J call TRBJ2-7; 8 bases line up with TRBD1. V lost 3 bases to trimming and J lost 3 bases; unmatched junction nucleotides: 7. The germline V gene has CDR1 MNHEY and CDR2 SMNVEV (reference sequence). CDR3 length equals 15 residues.

The chain is built from TRBV5-1 and TRBJ2-3, with D perhaps TRBD2 (6 bases). CDR3 length: 15 amino acids. The germline gives CDR1 SGHRS, CDR2 YFSETQ. Trimming shortened V by 4 bases and J by 1 base, and 13 bases separated the two germline ends. The CDR3 spells CASSIGGVGTDTQYF. The CDR3 DNA reads TGCGCCAGCAGCATTGGAGGGGTGGGCACAGATACGCAGTATTTT.

Of note for this clone: One end of the junction is discordant with germline, which a read error may explain. The chain uses TRBV12-5 and TRBJ2-5, with 7 bases aligning to TRBD1. The CDR3 runs to 12 residues. Germline CDR1 LGHNT, CDR2 FRNRAP. CDR3 loop: CASGGQGQAAHF. CDR3 DNA: TGTGCTAGTGGTGGGCAAGGACAGGCGGCGCACTTC.

The chain joins TRBV10-2 to TRBJ2-3; TRBD2 might be the D (6 bases). Germline V gives CDR1 WSHSY, CDR2 SAAADI. Trimming stripped 2 bases from V and 7 bases from J, with 13 bases between. The CDR3 loop spans 14 amino acids. The CDR3 DNA reads as TGCGCCAGCAGTGAGATGACTAGAGGGAATACGCAGTATTTT. It yields the protein CASSEMTRGNTQYF.

The chain is built from TRBV6-1 and TRBJ2-5; 7 nucleotides agree with TRBD2. J lost 4 bases, V lost 3 bases, and 5 bases had no gene match. The CDR3 runs to 14 residues. Germline CDR1 and CDR2: MNHNS and SASEGT. The DNA of the CDR3 is TGTGCCAGCAGTGATGGGGGGGGTTCAGAGACCCAGTACTTC. Translated, it gives CASSDGGGSETQYF.

V gene TRBV7-2 combines with J gene TRBJ2-4, with 10 bases fitting TRBD1. V lost 3 bases, J lost 5 bases, and 10 bases stayed unmatched. The germline CDR1 and CDR2 sequences are SGHTA and FQGNSA. CDR3 length equals 17 residues. This CDR3 is CASSFPATGGFQNIQYF. In DNA, the CDR3 is TGTGCCAGCAGCTTTCCTGCGACAGGGGGCTTCCAAAACATTCAGTACTTC.

The chain joins TRBV4-2 to TRBJ1-2, with 10 positions matching TRBD1. The length of the CDR3 is 16 residues. Germline assignment: CDR1 LGHNA and CDR2 YNFKEQ. With 5 bases clipped from V and 8 bases from J, the junction kept 14 bases outside the gene matches. The CDR3 DNA is TGTGCCAGCAGCTCCGGGACAGGGGCCCTATTGGAGGGCTACACCTTC. Translating gives CASSSGTGALLEGYTF.

This chain connects TRBV6-4 to TRBJ2-1; 9 nucleotides align to TRBD2. This CDR3 region has 16 residues. Germline CDR1 is MRHNA and CDR2 is SNTAGT. Trimming at V came to 2 bases and at J to 6 bases, leaving 8 bases not matched to a gene. The CDR3 here is CASSDHGGGAFNEQFF. The CDR3 DNA is TGTGCCAGCAGTGACCACGGCGGGGGGGCGTTCAATGAGCAGTTCTTC.